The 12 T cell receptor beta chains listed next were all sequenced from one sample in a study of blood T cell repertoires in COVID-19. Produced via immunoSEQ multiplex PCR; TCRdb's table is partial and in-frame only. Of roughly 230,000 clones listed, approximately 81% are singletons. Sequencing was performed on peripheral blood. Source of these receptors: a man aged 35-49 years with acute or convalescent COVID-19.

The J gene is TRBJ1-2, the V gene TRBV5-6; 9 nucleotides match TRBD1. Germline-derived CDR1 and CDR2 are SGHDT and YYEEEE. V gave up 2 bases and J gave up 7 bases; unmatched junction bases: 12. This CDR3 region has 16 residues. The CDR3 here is CASSFGTGTGRFGYTF. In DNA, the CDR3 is TGTGCCAGCAGCTTCGGGACAGGGACGGGCCGCTTTGGCTACACCTTC.

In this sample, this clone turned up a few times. The CDR3 region is CASSLLGGSYGYTF. CDR3 sequence (DNA): TGTGCCAGCAGTTTATTGGGGGGGAGCTATGGCTACACCTTC. This chain connects TRBV28 to TRBJ1-2, with D tentatively TRBD1 (5 bases). This CDR3 has 14 residues. Trimming took off 1 base at V and 4 bases at J, with 10 bases between the two ends. Per germline, CDR1 MDHEN and CDR2 SYDVKM.

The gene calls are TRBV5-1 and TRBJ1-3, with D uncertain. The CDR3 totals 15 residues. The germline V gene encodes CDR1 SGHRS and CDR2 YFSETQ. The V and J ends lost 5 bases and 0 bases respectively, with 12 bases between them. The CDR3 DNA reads TGCGCCAGCAGACCTGGTGAGGGCTCTGGAAACACCATATATTTT. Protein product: CASRPGEGSGNTIYF.

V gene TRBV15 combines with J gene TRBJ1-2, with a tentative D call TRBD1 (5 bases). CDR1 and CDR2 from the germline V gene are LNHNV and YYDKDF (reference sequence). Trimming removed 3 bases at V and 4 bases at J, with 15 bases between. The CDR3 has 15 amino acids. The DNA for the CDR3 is TGTGCCACCAGCAGGGAAGACAGCCTGACCTATGGCTACACCTTC. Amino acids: CATSREDSLTYGYTF.

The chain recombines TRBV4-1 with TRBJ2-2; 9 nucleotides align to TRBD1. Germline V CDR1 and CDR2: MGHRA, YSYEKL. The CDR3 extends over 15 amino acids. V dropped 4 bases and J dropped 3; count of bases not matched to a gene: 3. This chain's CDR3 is CASSPRDRDTGELFF. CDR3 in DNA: TGCGCCAGCAGCCCCCGGGACAGGGACACCGGGGAGCTGTTTTTT.

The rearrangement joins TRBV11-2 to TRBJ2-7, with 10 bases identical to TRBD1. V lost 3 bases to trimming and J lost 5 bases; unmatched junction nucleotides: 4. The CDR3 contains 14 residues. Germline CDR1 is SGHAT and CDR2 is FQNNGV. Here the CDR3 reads CASSLGQGHHEQYF. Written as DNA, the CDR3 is TGTGCCAGCAGCTTGGGACAGGGGCACCACGAGCAGTACTTC.

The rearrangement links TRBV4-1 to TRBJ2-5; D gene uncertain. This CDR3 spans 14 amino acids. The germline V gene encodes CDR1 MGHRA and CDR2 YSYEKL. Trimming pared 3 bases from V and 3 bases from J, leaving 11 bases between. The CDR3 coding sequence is TGCGCCAGCAGCCACACCGACCAGGAAGAGACCCAGTACTTC. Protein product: CASSHTDQEETQYF.

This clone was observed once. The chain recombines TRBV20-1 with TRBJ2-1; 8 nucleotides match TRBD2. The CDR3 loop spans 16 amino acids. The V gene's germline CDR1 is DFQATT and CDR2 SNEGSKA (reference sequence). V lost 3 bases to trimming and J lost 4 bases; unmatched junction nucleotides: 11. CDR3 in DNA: TGCAGTGCTAGTGTCACTAGCGGAGCGTCTTACAATGAGCAGTTCTTC. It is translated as CSASVTSGASYNEQFF.

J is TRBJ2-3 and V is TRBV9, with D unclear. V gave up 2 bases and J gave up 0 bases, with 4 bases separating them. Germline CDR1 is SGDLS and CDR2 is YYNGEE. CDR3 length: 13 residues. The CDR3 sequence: CASSVRSTDTQYF. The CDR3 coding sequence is TGTGCCAGCAGCGTGAGGAGCACAGATACGCAGTATTTT.

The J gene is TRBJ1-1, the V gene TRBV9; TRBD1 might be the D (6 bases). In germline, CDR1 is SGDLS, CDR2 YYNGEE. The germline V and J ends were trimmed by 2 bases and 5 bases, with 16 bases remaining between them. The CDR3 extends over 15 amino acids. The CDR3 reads CASSVDRTSRTEAFF. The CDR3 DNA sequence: TGTGCCAGCAGCGTCGACAGGACTTCTCGGACTGAAGCTTTCTTT. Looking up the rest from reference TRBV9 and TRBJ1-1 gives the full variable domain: DSGVTQTPKHLITATGQRVTLRCSPRSGDLSVYWYQQSLDQGLQFLIQYYNGEERAKGNILERFSAQQFPDLHSELNLSSLELGDSALYFCASSVDRTSRTEAFFGQGTRLTVV.

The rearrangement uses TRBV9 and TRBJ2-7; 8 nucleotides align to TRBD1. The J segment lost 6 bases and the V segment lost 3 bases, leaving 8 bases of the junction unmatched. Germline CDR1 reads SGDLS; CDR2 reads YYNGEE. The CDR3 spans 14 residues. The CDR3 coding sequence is TGTGCCAGCAGCGCCCGACAGGGGATCGGCGAGCAGTACTTC. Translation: CASSARQGIGEQYF.

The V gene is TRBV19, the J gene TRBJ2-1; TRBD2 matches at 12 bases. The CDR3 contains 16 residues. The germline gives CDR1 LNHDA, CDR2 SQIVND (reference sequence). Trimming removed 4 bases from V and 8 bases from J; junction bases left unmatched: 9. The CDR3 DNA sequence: TGTGCCAGTAGTACCCGATCTAGCGGGGGGGTCGATGAGCAGTTCTTC. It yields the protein CASSTRSSGGVDEQFF.